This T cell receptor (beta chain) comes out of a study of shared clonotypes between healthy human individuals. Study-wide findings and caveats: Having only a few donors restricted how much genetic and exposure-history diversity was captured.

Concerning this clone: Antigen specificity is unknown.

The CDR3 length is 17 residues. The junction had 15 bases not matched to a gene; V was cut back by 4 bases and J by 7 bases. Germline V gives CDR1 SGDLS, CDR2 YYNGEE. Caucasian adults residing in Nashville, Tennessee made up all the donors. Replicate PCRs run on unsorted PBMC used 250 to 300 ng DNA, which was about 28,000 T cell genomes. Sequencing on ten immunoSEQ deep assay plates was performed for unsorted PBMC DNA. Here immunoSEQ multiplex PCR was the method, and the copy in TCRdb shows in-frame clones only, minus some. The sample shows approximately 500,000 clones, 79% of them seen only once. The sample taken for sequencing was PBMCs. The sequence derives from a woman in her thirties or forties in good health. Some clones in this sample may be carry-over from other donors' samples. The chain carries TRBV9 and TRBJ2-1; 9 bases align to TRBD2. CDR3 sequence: CASSPRVAGVVSNEQFF. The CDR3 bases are TGTGCCAGCAGCCCTAGGGTAGCGGGAGTTGTGTCGAATGAGCAGTTCTTC.